These 15 T cell receptor beta chains share one sample of origin, sequenced in a study of blood T cell repertoires in COVID-19. Produced via immunoSEQ multiplex PCR; TCRdb's table is partial and in-frame only. Among around 57,000 clones listed, approximately 90% were seen once. Sequencing used peripheral blood. These receptors all stem from a human donor with active COVID-19. The donor label of this sample is uncertain.

This rearrangement joins TRBV6-2 or TRBV6-3 to TRBJ1-2, with a tentative D call TRBD1 (6 bases). The V gene lost 4 bases and the J gene lost 0 bases, with 15 bases spanning the gap. This CDR3 has 16 residues. The germline CDR1 and CDR2 sequences are MNHEY and SVGEGT. CDR3 in DNA: TGTGCCAGCAGTTCGTCCACCAGGGGAACTAACTATGGCTACACCTTC. It yields the protein CASSSSTRGTNYGYTF.

The J gene is TRBJ1-4, the V gene TRBV6-1; D might be TRBD1 (5 bases). The CDR3 runs to 17 residues. Trimming cost V 2 bases and J 3 bases, with 16 bases left between them. Germline-derived CDR1 and CDR2 are MNHNS and SASEGT. CDR3 residues: CASSEFPGYMANEKLFF. DNA of the CDR3: TGTGCCAGCAGTGAATTCCCAGGGTATATGGCTAATGAAAAACTGTTTTTT.

This clone was picked up one time. This rearrangement joins TRBV19 to TRBJ2-7, with no clear D. Trimming took off 5 bases at V and 6 bases at J, with 17 bases between the two ends. CDR3 size: 14 residues. The germline CDR1 and CDR2 sequences are LNHDA and SQIVND (reference sequence). The CDR3 nucleotides are TGTGCCAGTAGTCCTTACGCGATCCCTTTCGAGCAGTACTTC. Its protein is CASSPYAIPFEQYF.

CDR3 bases: TGTGCCAGCAGTTGGACAGGGGTTGCCGGGGAGCTGTTTTTT. Translated, it gives CASSWTGVAGELFF. The chain links TRBV6-2 or TRBV6-3 to TRBJ2-2; 9 nucleotides line up with TRBD1. CDR3 length: 14 residues. The ends lost 4 bases at V and 6 bases at J; junction bases unmatched: 3. Germline CDR1 reads MNHEY; CDR2 reads SVGEGT.

The sample holds a few counts of this clone. J is TRBJ2-5 and V is TRBV5-6; a weak D match, TRBD1 (5 bases). CDR3 length: 13 amino acids. The V and J ends lost 5 bases and 4 bases respectively, with 12 bases between them. The germline gives CDR1 SGHDT, CDR2 YYEEEE. The CDR3 is CASRPQGGETQYF. Here the CDR3 DNA reads TGTGCCAGCAGACCTCAGGGTGGAGAGACCCAGTACTTC.

This chain connects TRBV3-1 (or the pseudogene TRBV3-2) to TRBJ1-2; 7 bases are a match to TRBD1. After removal of 2 bases from V and 5 bases from J, the junction contained 8 bases not matched to a gene. Germline CDR1 LGHDT, CDR2 YNNKEL (reference sequence). The CDR3 has 15 amino acids. The CDR3 spells CASSQIRDSPYGYTF. CDR3 coding DNA: TGTGCCAGCAGCCAAATCCGGGACAGTCCTTATGGCTACACCTTC.

V is TRBV5-1 and J is TRBJ1-1; unclear D gene. Per germline, CDR1 SGHRS and CDR2 YFSETQ. V was trimmed by 4 bases and J by 5 bases, leaving 6 bases between them. The CDR3 sequence is 11 residues long. Here the CDR3 reads CASSERTEAFF. In nucleotides, the CDR3 is TGCGCCAGCAGCGAGAGGACTGAAGCTTTCTTT.

The chain links TRBV4-1 to TRBJ2-7; maybe TRBD1 (5 bases). V lost 1 base and J 3 bases, leaving 10 bases between the germline ends. Germline-derived CDR1 and CDR2 are MGHRA and YSYEKL. This CDR3 spans 14 amino acids. The CDR3 here is CASSQGSGNYEQYF. The CDR3 nucleotides are TGCGCCAGCAGCCAAGGTTCAGGGAACTACGAGCAGTACTTC.

This chain joins TRBV4-2 and TRBJ2-7, with D maybe TRBD2 (6 bases). Trimming removed 0 bases from V and 5 bases from J, with 14 bases in between. The CDR3 consists of 15 residues. Germline V lookup: CDR1 LGHNA, CDR2 YNFKEQ. Here the CDR3 DNA reads TGTGCCAGCAGCCAAGAGGGTTGGGGGGTGGACGAGCAGTACTTC. Its translation: CASSQEGWGVDEQYF.

This sequence joins TRBV7-3 and TRBJ2-3; 7 bases agree with TRBD2. The junction had 5 bases not matched to a gene; V was cut back by 6 bases and J by 2 bases. Germline CDR1 is SGHTA and CDR2 is FQGTGA. The CDR3 sequence is 14 residues long. The chain's CDR3 is CASRPGGITDTQYF. Here the CDR3 DNA reads TGTGCCAGCAGGCCGGGGGGAATCACAGATACGCAGTATTTT.

This clone has only one observation. The CDR3 region is CASSLVGHPNTGELFF. CDR3 nucleotides: TGCGCCAGCAGCTTGGTGGGACACCCGAACACCGGGGAGCTGTTTTTT. The chain carries TRBV5-1 and TRBJ2-2; possibly TRBD1 for D (6 bases). CDR1 is SGHRS, CDR2 YFSETQ, per germline. This CDR3 has 16 residues. Trimming removed 0 bases at V and 0 bases at J, with 9 bases between.

The chain employs TRBV19 and TRBJ1-2, with D perhaps matching TRBD1 (6 bases). CDR1 and CDR2 (germline): LNHDA, SQIVND (reference sequence). V lost 3 bases and J 3 bases, leaving 20 bases between the germline ends. The CDR3 contains 17 residues. CDR3: CASSIRGGGGLYYGYTF. CDR3 in DNA: TGTGCCAGTAGTATCCGCGGGGGCGGAGGACTATACTATGGCTACACCTTC.

The chain couples TRBV14 to TRBJ2-3; 8 bases match TRBD2. The ends lost 8 bases at V and 5 bases at J; junction bases unmatched: 15. Germline V lookup: CDR1 SGHDN, CDR2 FVKESK. The CDR3 consists of 16 residues. In DNA form, the CDR3 reads TGTGCCAGCCCCCCCCGAGCGGGGGAGAGGAGAGATACGCAGTATTTT. It specifies CASPPRAGERRDTQYF.

DNA of the CDR3: TGTGCCAGCTCCCTTACACCTCTTCAGGGGATTATCTACGAGCAGTACTTC. As protein: CASSLTPLQGIIYEQYF. The chain uses TRBV18 and TRBJ2-7; a weak D match, TRBD1 (6 bases). V was shortened by 6 bases and J by 3 bases, with 24 bases between the two germline ends. Per the germline V gene, CDR1 is KGHSH and CDR2 is LQKENI. The CDR3 contains 17 residues.

The chain employs TRBV6-5 and TRBJ2-5; a weak D match, TRBD1 (6 bases). CDR3 length equals 14 residues. Germline loops: CDR1 MNHEY, CDR2 SVGAGI. Trimming shortened V by 6 bases and J by 2 bases, and 13 bases separated the two germline ends. The CDR3: CASSWTATQETQYF. The CDR3 nucleotides read TGTGCCAGCAGCTGGACAGCCACACAAGAGACCCAGTACTTC.